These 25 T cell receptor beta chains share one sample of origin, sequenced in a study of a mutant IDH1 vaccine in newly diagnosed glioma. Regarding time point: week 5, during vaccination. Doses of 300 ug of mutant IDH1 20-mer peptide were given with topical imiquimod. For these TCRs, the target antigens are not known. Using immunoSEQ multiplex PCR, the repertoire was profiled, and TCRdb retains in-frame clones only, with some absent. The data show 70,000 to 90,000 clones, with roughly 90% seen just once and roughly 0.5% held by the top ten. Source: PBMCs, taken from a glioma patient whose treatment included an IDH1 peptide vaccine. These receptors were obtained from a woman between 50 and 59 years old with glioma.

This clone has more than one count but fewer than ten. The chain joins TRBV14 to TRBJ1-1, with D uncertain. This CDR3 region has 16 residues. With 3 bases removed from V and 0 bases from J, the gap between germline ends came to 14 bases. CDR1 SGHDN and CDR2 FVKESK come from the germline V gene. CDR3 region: CASSQGYGKLNTEAFF. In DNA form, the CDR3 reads TGTGCCAGCAGCCAGGGTTATGGCAAATTGAACACTGAAGCTTTCTTT.

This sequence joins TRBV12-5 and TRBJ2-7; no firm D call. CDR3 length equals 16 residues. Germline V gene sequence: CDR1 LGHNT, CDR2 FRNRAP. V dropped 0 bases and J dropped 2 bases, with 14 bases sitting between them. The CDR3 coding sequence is TGTGCTAGTGGTTTGGTAGGTGGTAACTTCCCCTACGAGCAGTACTTC. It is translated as CASGLVGGNFPYEQYF.

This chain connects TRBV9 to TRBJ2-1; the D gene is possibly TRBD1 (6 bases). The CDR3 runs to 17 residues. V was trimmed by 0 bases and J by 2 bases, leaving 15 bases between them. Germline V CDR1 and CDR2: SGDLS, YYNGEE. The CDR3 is CASSVGGMGATYNEQFF. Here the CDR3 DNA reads TGTGCCAGCAGCGTAGGAGGTATGGGGGCCACCTACAATGAGCAGTTCTTC.

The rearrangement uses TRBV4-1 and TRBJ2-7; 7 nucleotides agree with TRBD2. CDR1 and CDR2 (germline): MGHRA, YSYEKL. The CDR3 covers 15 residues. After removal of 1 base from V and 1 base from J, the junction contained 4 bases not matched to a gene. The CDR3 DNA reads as TGCGCCAGCAGCCAAGTGGCTAGCGGATCCTACGAGCAGTACTTC. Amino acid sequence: CASSQVASGSYEQYF.

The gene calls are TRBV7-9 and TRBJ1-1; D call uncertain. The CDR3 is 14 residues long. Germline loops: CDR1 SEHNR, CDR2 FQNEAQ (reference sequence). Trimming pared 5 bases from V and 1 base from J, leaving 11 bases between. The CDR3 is CASSITGSNTEAFF. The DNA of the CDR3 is TGTGCCAGCAGCATTACCGGGTCGAACACTGAAGCTTTCTTT. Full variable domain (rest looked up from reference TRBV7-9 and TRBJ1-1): DTGVSQNPRHKITKRGQNVTFRCDPISEHNRLYWYRQTLGQGPEFLTYFQNEAQLEKSRLLSDRFSAERPKGSFSTLEIQRTEQGDSAMYLCASSITGSNTEAFFGQGTRLTVV.

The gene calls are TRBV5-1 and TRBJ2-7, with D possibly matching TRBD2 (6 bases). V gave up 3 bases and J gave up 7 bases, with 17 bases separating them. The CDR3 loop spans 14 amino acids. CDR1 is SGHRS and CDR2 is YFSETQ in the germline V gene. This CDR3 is CASSYDGLRGEQYF. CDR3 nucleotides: TGCGCCAGCAGCTACGACGGACTACGGGGGGAGCAGTACTTC.

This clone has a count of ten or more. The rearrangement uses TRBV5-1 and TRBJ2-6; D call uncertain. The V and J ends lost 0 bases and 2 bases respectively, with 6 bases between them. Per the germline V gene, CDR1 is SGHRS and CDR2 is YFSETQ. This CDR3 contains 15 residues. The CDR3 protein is CASSLGGAGANVLTF. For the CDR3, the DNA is TGCGCCAGCAGCTTGGGTGGGGCTGGGGCCAACGTCCTGACTTTC.

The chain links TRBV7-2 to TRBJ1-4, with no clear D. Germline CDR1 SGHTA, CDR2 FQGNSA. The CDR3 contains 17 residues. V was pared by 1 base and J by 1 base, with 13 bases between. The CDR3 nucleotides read TGTGCCAGCAGCTTAGGGATAGGGTTGGGAACTAATGAAAAACTGTTTTTT. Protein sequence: CASSLGIGLGTNEKLFF.

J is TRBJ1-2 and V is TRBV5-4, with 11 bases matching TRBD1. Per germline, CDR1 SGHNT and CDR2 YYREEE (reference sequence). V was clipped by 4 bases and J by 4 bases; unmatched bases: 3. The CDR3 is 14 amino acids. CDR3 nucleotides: TGTGCCAGCAGCGGACAGGGGGCGATCTATGGCTACACCTTC. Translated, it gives CASSGQGAIYGYTF.

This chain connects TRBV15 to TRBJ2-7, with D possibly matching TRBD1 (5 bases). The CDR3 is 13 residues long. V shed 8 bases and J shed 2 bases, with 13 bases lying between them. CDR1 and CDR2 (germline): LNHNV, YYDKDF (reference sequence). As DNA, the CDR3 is TGTGCCACCGGACATTTTGGGACCTACGAGCAGTACTTC. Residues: CATGHFGTYEQYF.

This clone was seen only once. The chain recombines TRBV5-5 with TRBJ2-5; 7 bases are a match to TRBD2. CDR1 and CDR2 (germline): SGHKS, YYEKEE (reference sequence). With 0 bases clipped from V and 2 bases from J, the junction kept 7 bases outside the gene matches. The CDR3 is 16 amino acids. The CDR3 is CASSLVSLAAQETQYF. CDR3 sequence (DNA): TGTGCCAGCAGCTTGGTATCCCTAGCGGCACAAGAGACCCAGTACTTC.

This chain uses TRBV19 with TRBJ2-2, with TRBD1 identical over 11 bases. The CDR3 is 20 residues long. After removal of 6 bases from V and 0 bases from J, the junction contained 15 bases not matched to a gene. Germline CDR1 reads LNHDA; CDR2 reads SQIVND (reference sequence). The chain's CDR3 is CASSPLLRDRGTPNTGELFF. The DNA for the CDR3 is TGTGCCAGTAGCCCCCTGCTCCGGGACAGGGGGACCCCGAACACCGGGGAGCTGTTTTTT.

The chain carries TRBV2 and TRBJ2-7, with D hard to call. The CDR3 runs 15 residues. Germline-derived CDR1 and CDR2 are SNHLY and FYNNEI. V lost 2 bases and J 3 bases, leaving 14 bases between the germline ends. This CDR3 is CASSEFVGVNYEQYF. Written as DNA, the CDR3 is TGTGCCAGCAGTGAATTTGTGGGTGTCAACTACGAGCAGTACTTC.

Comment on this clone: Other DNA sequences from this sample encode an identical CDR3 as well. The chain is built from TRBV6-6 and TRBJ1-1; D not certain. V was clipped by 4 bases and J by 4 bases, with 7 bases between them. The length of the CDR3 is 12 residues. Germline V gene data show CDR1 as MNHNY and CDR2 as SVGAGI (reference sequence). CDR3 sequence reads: CASSSEGTEAFF. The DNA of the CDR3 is TGTGCCAGCAGTTCAGAGGGCACTGAAGCTTTCTTT.

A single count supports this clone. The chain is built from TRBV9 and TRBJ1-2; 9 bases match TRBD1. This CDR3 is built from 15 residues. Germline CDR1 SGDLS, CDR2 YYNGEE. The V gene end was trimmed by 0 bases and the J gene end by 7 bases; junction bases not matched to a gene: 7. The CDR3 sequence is CASSVAGTGFGGYTF. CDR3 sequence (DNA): TGTGCCAGCAGCGTAGCAGGGACAGGGTTTGGTGGCTACACCTTC.

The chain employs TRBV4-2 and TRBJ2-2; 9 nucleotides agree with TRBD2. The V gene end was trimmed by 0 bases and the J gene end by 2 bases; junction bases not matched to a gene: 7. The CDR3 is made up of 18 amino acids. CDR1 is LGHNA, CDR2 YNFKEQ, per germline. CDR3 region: CASSQDQGLAVNTGELFF. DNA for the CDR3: TGTGCCAGCAGCCAAGATCAGGGACTAGCCGTAAACACCGGGGAGCTGTTTTTT.

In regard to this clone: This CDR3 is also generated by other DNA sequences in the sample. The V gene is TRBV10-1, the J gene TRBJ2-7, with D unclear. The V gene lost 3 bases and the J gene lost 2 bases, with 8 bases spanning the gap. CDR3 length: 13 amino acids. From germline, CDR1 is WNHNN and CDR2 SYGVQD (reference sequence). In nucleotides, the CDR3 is TGCGCCAGCAGTGAAAGGATAACCTACGAGCAGTACTTC. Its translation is CASSERITYEQYF.

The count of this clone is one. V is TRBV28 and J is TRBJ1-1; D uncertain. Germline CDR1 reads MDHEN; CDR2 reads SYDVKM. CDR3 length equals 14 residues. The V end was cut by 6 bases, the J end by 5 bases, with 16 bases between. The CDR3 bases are TGTGCCAGCAGCGCCACGGACCGGGTAACTGAAGCTTTCTTT. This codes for CASSATDRVTEAFF.

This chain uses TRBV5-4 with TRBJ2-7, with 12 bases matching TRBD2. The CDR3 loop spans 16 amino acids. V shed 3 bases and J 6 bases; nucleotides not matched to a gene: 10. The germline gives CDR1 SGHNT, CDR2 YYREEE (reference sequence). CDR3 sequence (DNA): TGTGCCAGCAGCTACGGACTAGCGGGAAGTGTGGGCGAGCAGTACTTC. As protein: CASSYGLAGSVGEQYF.

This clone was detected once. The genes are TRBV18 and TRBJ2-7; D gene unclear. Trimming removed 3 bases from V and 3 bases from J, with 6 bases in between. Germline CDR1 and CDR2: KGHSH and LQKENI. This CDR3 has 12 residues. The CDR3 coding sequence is TGTGCCAGCTCACCGACCGTCTACGAGCAGTACTTC. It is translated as CASSPTVYEQYF.

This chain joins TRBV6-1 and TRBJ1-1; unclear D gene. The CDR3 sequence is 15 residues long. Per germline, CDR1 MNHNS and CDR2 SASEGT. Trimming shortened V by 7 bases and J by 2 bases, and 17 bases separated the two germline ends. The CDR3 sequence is CASNSLRSPNTEAFF. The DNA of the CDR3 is TGTGCCAGCAATTCCCTAAGGTCCCCCAACACTGAAGCTTTCTTT.

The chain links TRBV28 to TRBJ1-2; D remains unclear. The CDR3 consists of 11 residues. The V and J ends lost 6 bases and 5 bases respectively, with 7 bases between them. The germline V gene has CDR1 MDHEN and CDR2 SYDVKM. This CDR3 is CASSPGYGYTF. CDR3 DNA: TGTGCCAGCAGCCCAGGATATGGCTACACCTTC.

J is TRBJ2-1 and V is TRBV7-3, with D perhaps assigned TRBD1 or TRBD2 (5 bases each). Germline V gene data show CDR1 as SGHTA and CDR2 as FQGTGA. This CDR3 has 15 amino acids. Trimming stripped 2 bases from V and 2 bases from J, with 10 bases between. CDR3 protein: CASSLQGEAYNEQFF. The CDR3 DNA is TGTGCCAGCAGCTTACAGGGAGAGGCCTACAATGAGCAGTTCTTC.

The CDR3 DNA follows: TGCGCCAGCAGCCAGGGAATGGGGACAGGGGCCAATCAGCCCCAGCATTTT. Its translation: CASSQGMGTGANQPQHF. The V gene is TRBV4-1, the J gene TRBJ1-5; 10 bases match TRBD1. Germline CDR1 and CDR2: MGHRA and YSYEKL. The J segment lost 3 bases and the V segment lost 3 bases, leaving 8 bases of the junction unmatched. There are 17 residues in the CDR3.

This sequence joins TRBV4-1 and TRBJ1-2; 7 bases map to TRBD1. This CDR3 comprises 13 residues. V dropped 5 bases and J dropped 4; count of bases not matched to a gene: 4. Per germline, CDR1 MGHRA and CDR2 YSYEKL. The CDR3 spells CASSVDRAYGYTF. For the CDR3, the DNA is TGCGCCAGCAGCGTAGACAGGGCCTATGGCTACACCTTC.